Listed below are T cell receptor beta chains from one sample, sequenced in a study of STAT5B mutations in CD4+ large granular lymphocyte leukemia. Sequenced by immunoSEQ multiplex PCR; TCRdb stores in-frame clones only, minus some. The table records some 45,000 clones, about 86% of them present only once. Sequences were obtained from CD4+ T cells from blood buffy coats. These receptors were taken from a human donor in good health. CDR3s include the opening cysteine and the closing phenylalanine or tryptophan. Clone sizes are given selectively: once, few, many, or a class where the clone is expanded.

NA	TRBJ1-5	TRBV6-5	13	CASSLGRWLPQHF
NA	TRBJ2-1	TRBV6-1	16	CASSEGGTLSYNEQFF
NA	TRBJ1-6	TRBV30	15	CAWSARTAYNSPLHF
NA	TRBJ2-7	TRBV29-1	14	CSVKPSGSSYEQYF
NA	TRBJ2-2	TRBV25-1	15	CASSENSGWTGELFF
NA	TRBJ2-7	TRBV7-2	15	CASSLQTSGRGEQYF
few	TRBJ2-2	TRBV25-1	15	CASTGTGGSTGELFF
NA	TRBJ1-2	TRBV7-8	14	CASSLADRGNGYTF
NA	TRBJ2-3	TRBV7-8	19	CASSISTSGRAGLPDTQYF
NA	TRBJ2-5	TRBV4-2	19	CASSQDPTGGLAGVKTQYF
NA	TRBJ2-1	TRBV11-2	16	CASSLDPSTSSNEQFF
NA	TRBJ1-4	TRBV10-2	13	CATNDRGREKLFF
NA	TRBJ2-1	TRBV5-1	16	CASSLAGRGSYNEQFF
NA	TRBJ1-1	TRBV5-1	14	CASSLEGMNTEAFF
NA	TRBJ2-3	TRBV7-3	15	CASSLKGQGGDTQYF
NA	TRBJ2-3	TRBV20-1	10	CSAGADTQYF
NA	TRBJ2-7	TRBV5-4	13	CASSITGGNEQYF
once	TRBJ2-7	TRBV2	11	CASSEDNEQYF
NA	TRBJ2-1	TRBV30	15	CAWSPGLGPINEQFF
NA	TRBJ2-1	TRBV7-6	18	CASTAGTSGRPTYNEQFF
once	TRBJ1-2	TRBV5-6	13	CASSAGQNYGYTF
NA	TRBJ1-2	TRBV4-1	17	CASSHPDRGLYGYGYTF
NA	TRBJ1-2	TRBV5-4	17	CASSLSRGAGAPGGYTF
NA	TRBJ1-2	TRBV11-2	15	CASSAGGTASAGYTF
NA	TRBJ2-2	TRBV29-1	12	CSVEGGTGELFF
NA	TRBJ1-1	TRBV28	14	CASRRGGASTEAFF
NA	TRBJ1-2	TRBV5-4	15	CASRPGGETNYGYTF
NA	TRBJ2-3	TRBV7-2	15	CASSPRPSRTDTQYF
NA	TRBJ2-7	TRBV5-3	13	CARRRTGTNEQYF
NA	TRBJ1-1	TRBV6-5	13	CASRTGGVTEAFF
NA	TRBJ1-1	TRBV19	17	CASRGDRGHYLNTEAFF